This passage covers 23 T cell receptor beta chains from one sample sequenced in a study of response to subunit inactivated influenza vaccine. TCRdb passed the RT-PCR reads through MiXCR, listing each CDR3 protein once. Of 450,000 to 500,000 distinct CDR3 sequences detected, 9.5% to 12% appear once; the ten largest clones hold about 12%. The material was PBMCs from blood, obtained 35 to 45 days after vaccination. The receptors were gathered from a man in his fifties who received an inactivated influenza vaccine.

The chain uses TRBV28 and TRBJ2-1; 13 bases match TRBD2. Germline V CDR1 and CDR2: MDHEN, SYDVKM. The V and J ends lost 5 bases and 5 bases, in that order; junction bases with no gene match: 12. This CDR3 spans 18 amino acids. The CDR3 sequence: CASSPFSLAGGPNNEQFF. DNA for the CDR3: TGTGCCAGCAGTCCGTTTTCACTAGCGGGGGGGCCAAACAATGAGCAGTTCTTC.

This chain links TRBV4-1 with TRBJ2-2; 7 bases line up with TRBD1. The CDR3 extends over 17 amino acids. Germline V gives CDR1 MGHRA, CDR2 YSYEKL. The V gene end was trimmed by 4 bases and the J gene end by 1 base; junction bases not matched to a gene: 9. CDR3 amino acids: CASSRPTGLLNTGELFF. The CDR3 nucleotides read TGCGCCAGCAGCCGCCCGACAGGGTTGTTGAACACCGGGGAGCTGTTTTTT.

This clonotype has ten or more counts. V gene TRBV20-1 combines with J gene TRBJ2-3, with TRBD1 as a possible D gene (5 bases). Deletions cut 1 base from V and 8 bases from J, with 13 bases between. This CDR3 spans 13 amino acids. CDR1 DFQATT and CDR2 SNEGSKA come from the germline V gene (reference sequence). CDR3 DNA sequence: TGCAGTGCTAGAGTACCCAGGGAAGGTACGCAGTATTTT. This codes for CSARVPREGTQYF.

This clonotype was detected ten times or more. V is TRBV20-1 and J is TRBJ2-1; possibly TRBD1 for D (5 bases). V lost 2 bases and J lost 4, with 9 bases in between. Germline V lookup: CDR1 DFQATT, CDR2 SNEGSKA (reference sequence). The CDR3 contains 13 residues. In nucleotides, the CDR3 is TGCAGTGCTAGACAGGGCGTTTACAATGAGCAGTTCTTC. Protein sequence: CSARQGVYNEQFF.

This clonotype was detected a few times. The chain combines TRBV28 with TRBJ2-1; 9 nucleotides line up with TRBD2. This CDR3 contains 15 residues. The junction had 10 bases not matched to a gene; V was cut back by 9 bases and J by 4 bases. Germline assignment: CDR1 MDHEN and CDR2 SYDVKM. In DNA form, the CDR3 reads TGTGCCAGGCCAAGGGGGAGCGGGAGGTACAATGAGCAGTTCTTC. As protein: CARPRGSGRYNEQFF.

This clonotype showed up many times. V gene TRBV12-3 or TRBV12-4 combines with J gene TRBJ2-7, with 8 bases aligning to TRBD1. Trimming cost V 1 base and J 3 bases; bases outside gene matches: 2. The CDR3 extends over 14 amino acids. CDR3 DNA sequence: TGTGCCAGCAGTTTAGAGGACAGGGACTACGAGCAGTACTTC. Translation: CASSLEDRDYEQYF.

The chain uses TRBV7-9 and TRBJ1-2, with 10 bases aligning to TRBD1. CDR1 and CDR2 (germline): SEHNR, FQNEAQ (reference sequence). There are 16 residues in the CDR3. With 5 bases clipped from V and 2 bases from J, the junction kept 8 bases outside the gene matches. CDR3 in DNA: TGTGCCAGCAGCCTGGAACCGGGACAGGGGAACTATGGCTACACCTTC. Encoded protein: CASSLEPGQGNYGYTF.

This clonotype was seen repeatedly, ten times or more. Written as DNA, the CDR3 is TGTGCCAGCAGCCAAGAGTTGAACACTGAAGCTTTCTTT. This codes for CASSQELNTEAFF. The chain links TRBV4-2 to TRBJ1-1; D gene uncertain. This CDR3 comprises 13 residues. V shed 0 bases and J shed 0 bases, with 2 bases lying between them. The germline V gene has CDR1 LGHNA and CDR2 YNFKEQ.

The chain combines TRBV11-2 with TRBJ1-2; D unclear. Between the trimmed V and J ends, which lost 3 bases and 4 bases, there was a span of 12 bases. The CDR3 consists of 14 residues. Per the germline V gene, CDR1 is SGHAT and CDR2 is FQNNGV. The chain's CDR3 is CASSFPGQSYGYTF. In nucleotides, the CDR3 is TGTGCCAGCAGCTTCCCCGGCCAGAGCTATGGCTACACCTTC.

The chain recombines TRBV6-1 with TRBJ2-2, with no clear D. The CDR3 runs to 16 residues. Per germline, CDR1 MNHNS and CDR2 SASEGT. Between the trimmed V and J ends, which lost 3 bases and 5 bases, there was a span of 16 bases. CDR3 protein: CASSESFSGSTGELFF. For the CDR3, the DNA is TGTGCCAGCAGTGAGAGTTTTAGTGGTTCTACCGGGGAGCTGTTTTTT.

This sequence joins TRBV6-2 or TRBV6-3 and TRBJ2-7; the match to TRBD2 covers 12 bases. The CDR3 extends over 17 amino acids. Germline V lookup: CDR1 MNHEY, CDR2 SVGEGT. The V segment lost 4 bases and the J segment 7 bases; nucleotides outside the gene matches: 14. The CDR3 DNA reads TGTGCCAGCAGTTCCTGGACAGGACTAGCGGGGCCAAGGGAGCAGTACTTC. It codes for CASSSWTGLAGPREQYF.

This clonotype showed up many times. The gene calls are TRBV29-1 and TRBJ2-1, with 7 bases fitting TRBD1. After removal of 6 bases from V and 0 bases from J, the junction contained 8 bases not matched to a gene. Germline V gene sequence: CDR1 SQVTM, CDR2 ANQGSEA. The CDR3 spans 15 residues. CDR3 region: CSVLQGILSYNEQFF. In DNA form, the CDR3 reads TGCAGCGTGTTACAGGGGATCCTCTCCTACAATGAGCAGTTCTTC.

The chain is built from TRBV2 and TRBJ2-1, with D hard to call. Germline V lookup: CDR1 SNHLY, CDR2 FYNNEI. Trimming took 6 bases from V and 0 from J, leaving 12 bases between them. The CDR3 extends over 15 amino acids. CDR3 DNA: TGTGCCAGCAGCCTCCGACAAACCTCCTACAATGAGCAGTTCTTC. It yields the protein CASSLRQTSYNEQFF. Supplemented by reference TRBV2 and TRBJ2-1, the full variable domain reads EPEVTQTPSHQVTQMGQEVILRCVPISNHLYFYWYRQILGQKVEFLVSFYNNEISEKSEIFDDQFSVERPDGSNFTLKIRSTKLEDSAMYFCASSLRQTSYNEQFFGPGTRLTVL.

The rearrangement joins TRBV4-1 to TRBJ1-1; D gene uncertain. CDR1 is MGHRA, CDR2 YSYEKL, per germline. The CDR3 runs 13 residues. The V gene lost 0 bases and the J gene lost 7 bases, with 9 bases spanning the gap. CDR3 sequence (DNA): TGCGCCAGCAGCCAAGATCGGGAGGGTGAAGCTTTCTTT. It codes for CASSQDREGEAFF.

This clonotype came up a few times. The gene calls are TRBV11-1 and TRBJ2-3; tentatively, D is TRBD2 (5 bases). The germline V and J ends were trimmed by 4 bases and 7 bases, with 9 bases remaining between them. Germline values: CDR1 SGHAT, CDR2 FQDESV (reference sequence). The CDR3 sequence is 12 residues long. CDR3 residues: CASSSGGYTQYF. CDR3 sequence (DNA): TGTGCCAGCAGCTCCGGAGGTTATACGCAGTATTTT.

This clonotype showed up just a few times. The V gene is TRBV20-1, the J gene TRBJ1-5; D is perhaps TRBD1 (5 bases). Germline V lookup: CDR1 DFQATT, CDR2 SNEGSKA (reference sequence). V lost 6 bases to trimming and J lost 3 bases, with 18 bases between them. The CDR3 extends over 15 amino acids. The CDR3 protein is CSAKRGRLINQPQHF. DNA for the CDR3: TGCAGTGCAAAGAGGGGCAGGCTAATCAATCAGCCCCAGCATTTT.

The CDR3 sequence is CASSLRQGGEQYF. CDR3 in DNA: TGCGCCAGCAGCTTGAGACAGGGAGGGGAGCAGTACTTC. The chain employs TRBV5-1 and TRBJ2-7; perhaps D is TRBD1 or TRBD2 (7 bases each). The CDR3 contains 13 residues. Germline values: CDR1 SGHRS, CDR2 YFSETQ. The V end lost 1 base, the J end lost 7 bases, and 12 bases lay between the germline ends.

This clonotype was detected a few times. The genes are TRBV7-8 and TRBJ2-7; D tentatively fits TRBD1 or TRBD2 (5 bases each). V was shortened by 4 bases and J by 5 bases, with 18 bases between the two germline ends. Per germline, CDR1 SGHVS and CDR2 FQNEAQ. This CDR3 region has 15 residues. As DNA, the CDR3 is TGTGCCAGCAGCTCGGGACGGTTGAGGGCCCACGAGCAGTACTTC. It is translated as CASSSGRLRAHEQYF.

The table lists this clonotype with a few counts. V is TRBV9 and J is TRBJ2-3; 11 bases map to TRBD2. V lost 4 bases, J lost 5 bases, and 12 bases stayed unmatched. CDR3 length equals 17 residues. Germline-derived CDR1 and CDR2 are SGDLS and YYNGEE. CDR3 residues: CASSPGDLAGGGDTQYF. CDR3 nucleotide sequence: TGTGCCAGCAGCCCAGGGGACTTAGCGGGAGGGGGAGATACGCAGTATTTT.

There are many counts of this clonotype. V gene TRBV27 combines with J gene TRBJ2-6; no firm D call. V gave up 3 bases and J gave up 0 bases, with 12 bases separating them. CDR1 and CDR2 from the germline V gene are MNHEY and SMNVEV (reference sequence). The CDR3 covers 17 residues. The CDR3 here is CASSLASALSGANVLTF. The CDR3 coding sequence is TGTGCCAGCAGTTTGGCCTCCGCGCTCTCTGGGGCCAACGTCCTGACTTTC.

The chain couples TRBV11-2 to TRBJ2-2; D call uncertain. Germline CDR1 is SGHAT and CDR2 is FQNNGV. Trimming left V 5 bases short and J 6 bases short, with 16 bases between. CDR3 length: 15 amino acids. The CDR3 nucleotides read TGTGCCAGCAGCCCTTTAACCCGGAGTGCCGGGGAGCTGTTTTTT. It codes for CASSPLTRSAGELFF.

A few counts support this clonotype. The chain joins TRBV6-2 or TRBV6-3 to TRBJ1-2; TRBD1 is a possible D gene (5 bases). V gave up 5 bases and J gave up 7 bases, with 17 bases separating them. Germline values: CDR1 MNHEY, CDR2 SVGEGT. The CDR3 spans 14 residues. The CDR3 DNA reads TGTGCCAGCAGTGGCCCGACAGTCCTGCGTGGCTACACCTTC. Encoded protein: CASSGPTVLRGYTF.

This clonotype was picked up a small number of times. CDR3 sequence: CASSSRAREDEQYF. DNA of the CDR3: TGCGCCAGCAGCTCCAGGGCTAGGGAGGACGAGCAGTACTTC. This chain joins TRBV5-1 and TRBJ2-7; D is perhaps TRBD2 (6 bases). V dropped 3 bases and J dropped 5 bases, with 15 bases sitting between them. The CDR3 is 14 residues long. The germline gives CDR1 SGHRS, CDR2 YFSETQ. The entire variable domain, with the rest obtained from reference TRBV5-1 and TRBJ2-7, is as follows: KAGVTQTPRYLIKTRGQQVTLSCSPISGHRSVSWYQQTPGQGLQFLFEYFSETQRNKGNFPGRFSGRQFSNSRSEMNVSTLELGDSALYLCASSSRAREDEQYFGPGTRLTVT.